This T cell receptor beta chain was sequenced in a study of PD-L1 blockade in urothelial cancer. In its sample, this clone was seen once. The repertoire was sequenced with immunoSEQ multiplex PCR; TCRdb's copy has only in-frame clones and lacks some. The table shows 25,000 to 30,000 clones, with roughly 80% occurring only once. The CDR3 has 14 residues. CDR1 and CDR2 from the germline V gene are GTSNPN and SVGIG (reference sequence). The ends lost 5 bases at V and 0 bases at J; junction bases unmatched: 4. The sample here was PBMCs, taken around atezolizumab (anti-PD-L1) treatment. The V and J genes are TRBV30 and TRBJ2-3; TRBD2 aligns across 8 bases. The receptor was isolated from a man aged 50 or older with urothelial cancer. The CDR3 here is CAWGGGRSTDTQYF. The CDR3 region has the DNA TGTGCCTGGGGTGGCGGGAGGAGCACAGATACGCAGTATTTT.